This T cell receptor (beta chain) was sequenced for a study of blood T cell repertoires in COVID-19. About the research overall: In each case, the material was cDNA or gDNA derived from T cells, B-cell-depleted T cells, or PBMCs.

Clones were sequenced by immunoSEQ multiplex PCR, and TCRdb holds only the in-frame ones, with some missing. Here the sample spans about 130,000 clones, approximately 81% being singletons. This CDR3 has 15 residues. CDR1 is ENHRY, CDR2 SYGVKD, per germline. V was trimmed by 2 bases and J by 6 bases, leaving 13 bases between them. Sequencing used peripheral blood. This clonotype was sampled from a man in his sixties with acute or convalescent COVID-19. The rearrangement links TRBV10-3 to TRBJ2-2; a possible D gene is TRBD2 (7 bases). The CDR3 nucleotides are TGTGCCATCAGTGAGAGGGGGAGGGTGTCCGGGGAGCTGTTTTTT. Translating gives CAISERGRVSGELFF.